This T cell receptor (beta chain) was identified during a study of OX40 agonist ivuxolimab in advanced cancers. Measured with immunoSEQ multiplex PCR; TCRdb has only the in-frame clones, and not every one. Of fewer than 85,000 clones listed, 84% were seen once; the top ten hold 4.4%. The CDR3 length is 15 residues. Germline V lookup: CDR1 SGHAT, CDR2 FQNNGV. Trimming removed 1 base at V and 4 bases at J, with 14 bases between. The clonotype comes from an adult with an advanced solid tumor such as melanoma, head and neck, liver or kidney cancer. Sequencing was performed on CD4+ or CD8+ T cells sorted from blood, taken in a trial of the OX40 agonist ivuxolimab. The chain uses TRBV11-2 and TRBJ2-7; maybe TRBD1 (6 bases). DNA for the CDR3: TGTGCCAGCAGCTTAGTAGGACAGACCTTTTACGAGCAGTACTTC. This sequence encodes CASSLVGQTFYEQYF.